A selection of T cell receptor beta chains follows, all from one sample in a study of T cells in Graves' hyperthyroidism and ophthalmopathy. TCRdb fed the multiplex PCR reads into MiXCR, producing one record per CDR3 protein. The table lists hundreds of thousands of distinct CDR3 sequences, less than 15% of them singletons. Sequenced: blood. These receptors all come from a woman younger than 30 with Graves' hyperthyroidism. CDR3s include the opening cysteine and the closing phenylalanine or tryptophan. The order of the fields is J gene, clone size, V gene, D gene, CDR3 DNA, CDR3 protein. D genes are given only for firm matches. Not every row has a clone size; where given, it reads once, few, many or a size class.

TRBJ1-5,-,TRBV7-8,-,TGTGCCAGCAGCAACAGAGATAGCAATCAGCCCCAGCATTTT,CASSNRDSNQPQHF
TRBJ2-1,-,TRBV12-3/TRBV12-4,TRBD1,TGTGCCAGCAGTTTTCGGACAGGGAGGAATGAGCAGTTCTTC,CASSFRTGRNEQFF
TRBJ2-3,few,TRBV20-1,TRBD2,TGCAGTGCTAGAAGGGTAGCGGGAGTGGGAACAGATACGCAGTATTTT,CSARRVAGVGTDTQYF
TRBJ2-5,-,TRBV9,-,TGTGCCAGCAGCCCCCGTGGAGTCGGGGATGTAAGGACCCAGTACTTC,CASSPRGVGDVRTQYF
TRBJ2-5,many,TRBV18,-,TGTGCCAGCTCACCACCGATGAAGGGGGACTGGTTGGAGACCCAGTACTTC,CASSPPMKGDWLETQYF
TRBJ2-1,many,TRBV7-3,-,TGTGCCAGCAGCTTCCGGGGGACCCCCTACAATGAGCAGTTCTTC,CASSFRGTPYNEQFF
TRBJ2-1,many,TRBV6-2/TRBV6-3,TRBD2,TGTGCCAGCACAAGGGAAGCGGGAAACAATGAGCAGTTCTTC,CASTREAGNNEQFF
TRBJ2-1,many,TRBV6-1,-,TGTGCCAGCTCGTTTGAGAGAGCCAAAATGGATGAGCAGTTCTTC,CASSFERAKMDEQFF
TRBJ2-3,many,TRBV11-2,-,TGTGCCAGCAGCGAGATCGGGTCCCCTGGAGATACGCAGTATTTT,CASSEIGSPGDTQYF
TRBJ1-6,-,TRBV12-3/TRBV12-4,-,TGTGCCAGCAGTTTAAGTAGGTGGGGAGGGGAGAATTCACCCCTCCACTTT,CASSLSRWGGENSPLHF
TRBJ2-7,many,TRBV6-2/TRBV6-3,-,TGTGCCAGCAGTTACTCGCGGAGGGGGACCTACGAGCAGTACTTC,CASSYSRRGTYEQYF
TRBJ2-3,many,TRBV20-1,-,TGCAGTGCTAAACCCCCCGGGCGATTATACACAGATACGCAGTATTTT,CSAKPPGRLYTDTQYF
TRBJ2-1,many,TRBV30,-,TGTGCCTGGACGCCCGGCTGGGGTAATGAGCAGTTCTTC,CAWTPGWGNEQFF
TRBJ2-1,-,TRBV6-5,-,TGTGCCAGCAGTTACGGAACTATGAGTGAGCAGTTCTTC,CASSYGTMSEQFF
TRBJ1-4,many,TRBV3-1,-,TGTGCCAGCAGCCAATTGATGTTAGGGAACAATGAAAAACTGTTTTTT,CASSQLMLGNNEKLFF
TRBJ2-1,many,TRBV5-1,TRBD2,TGCGCCAGCAGCACTCGACTAGCGGGGGGGGAAGTAAGCTACAATGAGCAGTTCTTC,CASSTRLAGGEVSYNEQFF
TRBJ1-5,-,TRBV7-9,-,TGTGCCAGCAGCCTGGGGGAGGGCCCCCTCAATCAGCCCCAGCATTTT,CASSLGEGPLNQPQHF
TRBJ2-2,many,TRBV9,-,TGTGCCAGCAGCGTTGGGACCCCCGGAACCGGGGAGCTGTTTTTT,CASSVGTPGTGELFF
TRBJ2-7,many,TRBV12-3/TRBV12-4,-,TGTGCCAGCAGTTTATACCTCTACGAGCAGTACTTC,CASSLYLYEQYF
TRBJ2-7,-,TRBV19,-,TGTGCCAGTAGTATAGGAGGGGAGGATGACGAGCAGTACTTC,CASSIGGEDDEQYF
TRBJ2-5,-,TRBV4-1,-,TGCGCCAGCAGCTTAGACTGGGGGGGCCGGGAGACCCAGTACTTC,CASSLDWGGRETQYF
TRBJ2-1,few,TRBV20-1,TRBD2,TGCAGTGCTGGCTCGGCGGGAGGACCCAATGAGCAGTTCTTC,CSAGSAGGPNEQFF
TRBJ1-2,-,TRBV28,TRBD1,TGTGCCAGCAGTTTTTGGACAGGTCAAAATGGCTACACCTTC,CASSFWTGQNGYTF
TRBJ1-2,many,TRBV14,-,TGTGCCAGCAGCCAAGTAGGGCCAGGATCCTATGGCTACACCTTC,CASSQVGPGSYGYTF
TRBJ2-1,many,TRBV7-3,-,TGTGCCAGCAGCCTAGGAGATCTTAGCTACAATGAGCAGTTCTTC,CASSLGDLSYNEQFF
TRBJ2-7,many,TRBV20-1,-,TGCAGTGCTGGGCCCGGGAGTTGGGGCTACGAGCAGTACTTC,CSAGPGSWGYEQYF
TRBJ2-7,many,TRBV11-1,-,TGTGCCAGCAGCTTAGTATCACGGCCTTGGGAGCAGTACTTC,CASSLVSRPWEQYF
TRBJ2-1,many,TRBV28,-,TGTGCCAGCAGTTTAGCGGGGTTCAACAATGAGCAGTTCTTC,CASSLAGFNNEQFF
TRBJ2-5,many,TRBV18,TRBD1,TGTGCCAGCTCGGCCAACAGGGGCGCCCAAGAGACCCAGTACTTC,CASSANRGAQETQYF
TRBJ1-5,many,TRBV3-1,-,TGTGCCAGCAGCCAAGATGAGATCGCGCCCCAGCATTTT,CASSQDEIAPQHF
TRBJ2-3,-,TRBV6-4,-,TGTGCCAGCAGCCGCGGCGGAGCGCTGACAGATACGCAGTATTTT,CASSRGGALTDTQYF
TRBJ2-1,few,TRBV24-1,TRBD1,TGTGCCACCAGTGTCTACAGGGGGCAAACCTACAATGAGCAGTTCTTC,CATSVYRGQTYNEQFF
TRBJ1-3,-,TRBV6-1,TRBD1,TGTGCCGGACGGACAGGGGGCGCGGAGTCTGGAAACACCATATATTTT,CAGRTGGAESGNTIYF
TRBJ2-1,many,TRBV7-7,-,TGTGCTAGCAGCTTAGGATCAGGTCGCCCGAACAATGAGCAGTTCTTC,CASSLGSGRPNNEQFF
TRBJ1-1,many,TRBV6-1,TRBD1,TGTGCCAGCAGACTCGGGACAGTGAACACTGAAGCTTTCTTT,CASRLGTVNTEAFF
TRBJ2-7,many,TRBV20-1,-,TGCAGTGCTAAACGATGGGACCAAAACTACGAGCAGTACTTC,CSAKRWDQNYEQYF
TRBJ2-1,-,TRBV19,-,TGTGCCAGTAGTATAGAGCACCTAATTAGCAGAAGCTCCTACAATGAGCAGTTCTTC,CASSIEHLISRSSYNEQFF
TRBJ2-7,many,TRBV6-5,-,TGTGCCAGCAGTTACTCGACCCGGGGGAGCTCCTACGAGCAGTACTTC,CASSYSTRGSSYEQYF
TRBJ1-2,many,TRBV7-3,-,TGTGCCAGCAGCTCCCGGGCCGGGGACTATGGCTACACCTTC,CASSSRAGDYGYTF
TRBJ2-2,many,TRBV6-5,-,TGTGCCAGCAGTTACTCTTTGGGGCCTAGGAACACCGGGGAGCTGTTTTTT,CASSYSLGPRNTGELFF
TRBJ1-5,-,TRBV10-3,TRBD1,TGTGCCATCAGTGTCTCAGGGGGTATTCAGCCCCAGCATTTT,CAISVSGGIQPQHF
TRBJ2-1,few,TRBV7-9,TRBD2,TGTGCCAGCAGCTTAGCGAGCGCACCCGGGACTAGCCTACCTTCCTCCTACAATGAGCAGTTCTTC,CASSLASAPGTSLPSSYNEQFF
TRBJ2-3,-,TRBV4-3,-,TGCGCCAGCAGCCAACTCGGGTCAACAGATACGCAGTATTTT,CASSQLGSTDTQYF
TRBJ1-2,many,TRBV11-1,-,TGTGCCAGCAGCTTAGCGGACCGCCCCACAGCTAACTATGGCTACACCTTC,CASSLADRPTANYGYTF
TRBJ2-7,few,TRBV6-5,TRBD2,TGTGCCAGCAGTTACGCGGGGACTAGCGGGGACTACGAGCAGTACTTC,CASSYAGTSGDYEQYF
TRBJ2-1,many,TRBV28,TRBD2,TGTGCCAGCAGTTTATTGGCGGGAGGAGGTCTTGATGAGCAGTTCTTC,CASSLLAGGGLDEQFF
TRBJ2-7,many,TRBV19,-,TGTGCCAGTAGCGTGGGAGGGGGAACCCCCATCGAGCAGTACTTC,CASSVGGGTPIEQYF
TRBJ2-3,many,TRBV6-2/TRBV6-3,-,TGTGCCAGCAGTTACACAATTCGGGATACGCAGTATTTT,CASSYTIRDTQYF
TRBJ2-5,few,TRBV6-2/TRBV6-3,-,TGTGCCAGCAGTTACTCCGGCCTTCGTAATCCAGGGGGGAAGACCCAGTACTTC,CASSYSGLRNPGGKTQYF
TRBJ2-1,many,TRBV2,-,TGTGCCAGCAGTGCCTCGGGACGCTACAATGAGCAGTTCTTC,CASSASGRYNEQFF
TRBJ2-2,-,TRBV13,-,TGTGCCAGCAACCTACGGGGCTCCGGGGCCCCCGGGGAGCTGTTTTTT,CASNLRGSGAPGELFF
TRBJ2-7,-,TRBV5-5,-,TGTGCCAGCAGAAAGGGCGTCTACGAGCAGTACTTC,CASRKGVYEQYF